This T cell receptor (beta chain) was found in a study of shared clonotypes between healthy human individuals. The CDR3 runs to 14 residues. V was clipped by 4 bases and J by 3 bases, with 11 bases between them. Per germline, CDR1 SGHRS and CDR2 YFSETQ. Naive-designated CD8 cells lacked CD45RO, were positively enriched for CCR7, and omitted terminally differentiated effector memory CD45RA+ cells. The protocol was immunoSEQ multiplex PCR, while the TCRdb copy is restricted to in-frame clones and leaves out a portion. Of about 2 million clones in the sample, approximately 95% were seen once. This sequence originates from a young man in good health. Sequencing was performed on naive CD8+ T cells sorted from blood. The rearrangement joins TRBV5-1 to TRBJ1-5, with D perhaps matching TRBD1 (6 bases). The CDR3 is CASSVGHSNQPQHF. The DNA for the CDR3 is TGCGCCAGCAGCGTGGGACACTCCAATCAGCCCCAGCATTTT.